The T cell receptor (beta chain) under discussion was sequenced for a study of metastatic and nonmetastatic thyroid tumors. Overall study findings and caveats: When malignant thyroid tumors were compared with benign nodules, TCR beta diversity was reportedly significantly higher in the malignant tumors. This held in both blood and tumor samples.

Each patient came to thyroid surgery without any prior treatment (of any kind). Germline-derived CDR1 and CDR2 are LNHDA and SQIVND (reference sequence). The CDR3 spans 15 residues. V lost 3 bases, J lost 1 base, and 2 bases stayed unmatched. TCRdb reanalyzed the PCR reads with MiXCR. This repertoire shows 85,000 to 100,000 clones, roughly an eighth found once; its top ten account for about 11%. This clone was recorded many times. Its antigen is currently unknown. Other nucleotide sequences from this sample produce the same CDR3. Sequenced: blood. The TCR sequence derives from a female donor with papillary thyroid cancer or a benign thyroid nodule (not recorded which). Some clones in this sample may be carry-over from other donors' samples. The rearrangement joins TRBV19 to TRBJ2-7; 11 bases match TRBD2. DNA for the CDR3: TGTGCCAGTAGTATTTCTAGCGGGGGGTCCTACGAGCAGTACTTC. Protein sequence: CASSISSGGSYEQYF.